This T cell receptor beta chain was identified during a study of blood T cells in healthy people across ages. Findings of the study overall: Roughly linear declines in TCR beta diversity per million T cells occurred with age.

A J-beta primer mix and a sample-barcoded 5' primer were used in a second PCR of about 7 to 12 cycles. MiXCR, applied by TCRdb to the 5' RACE reads, yields one record per CDR3 protein. The profile shows 710,000 or so distinct CDR3 sequences, 22% of them singletons. This clonotype was recorded a few times. Its antigen is currently unknown. V was pared by 4 bases and J by 4 bases, with 13 bases between. CDR1 is MDHEN and CDR2 is SYDVKM in the germline V gene. This CDR3 is built from 14 residues. Sequencing input: blood. The source is a man aged 65 to 79 in good health. This rearrangement joins TRBV28 to TRBJ1-1; TRBD1 is a possible D gene (5 bases). CDR3 amino acids: CASSSGFGGTEAFF. The CDR3 DNA reads as TGTGCCAGCAGTTCCGGTTTTGGGGGCACTGAAGCTTTCTTT. Supplemented by reference TRBV28 and TRBJ1-1, the full variable domain reads DVKVTQSSRYLVKRTGEKVFLECVQDMDHENMFWYRQDPGLGLRLIYFSYDVKMKEKGDIPEGYSVSREKKERFSLILESASTNQTSMYLCASSSGFGGTEAFFGQGTRLTVV.